This TCR beta chain comes out of a study of OX40 agonist ivuxolimab in advanced cancers. At the level of the whole study: Ivuxolimab, which targeted the costimulatory receptor OX40 (CD134), was an agonistic, fully human IgG2 monoclonal antibody. Intravenous ivuxolimab was administered to patients every 2 weeks at six dose levels: 0.01, 0.1, 0.3, 1.5, 3 and 10 mg/kg. Of the 52 patients in dose escalation, some 20 had hepatocellular carcinoma, roughly 15 had melanoma, 9 had renal cell carcinoma and 9 had head and neck cancer. A male proportion of 82.7% and a mean age of approximately 60 years, ranging from 23 to 79, were recorded for the dose-escalation cohort. Prior anti-PD-1, anti-PD-L1 or anti-CTLA-4 therapy was permitted, and 30% to 45% of dose-escalation patients had received checkpoint inhibitors. Partial responses occurred in three dose-escalation patients, of whom one had hepatocellular carcinoma and two had cutaneous melanoma. The point of sequencing TCRbeta in the periphery was to test whether ivuxolimab changed TCR sequence diversity and drove clonal T-cell expansion. The paper describes the monotherapy dose-escalation part (N of about 47 patients) of the phase I trial of ivuxolimab.

The CDR3 holds 14 amino acids from the cysteine to the phenylalanine. CDR3 DNA only is kept here, 42 bases in frame from base 1. Trimming takes 3 bases from V and 5 bases from J, and the germline ends sit 10 bases apart. In the germline V gene (reference sequence), CDR1 corresponds to LNHDA and CDR2 to SQIVND. Points the paper makes about the study in general: Antigen specificity was not determined for the clonally expanded peripheral T cells. Low levels of normalized T-cell clonal expansion were also seen in some patients who did not respond. At doses of 0.1 to 3.0 mg/kg, clonal expansion of both CD4+ and CD8+ T cells in blood was seen between baseline and week 6. In the 0.1-3.0 mg/kg groups, partial responders had among the lowest normalized peripheral clonal expansion, particularly in CD8+ T cells. On average, CD8+ T cells showed more expanded clones than CD4+ T cells after ivuxolimab.

Concerning this clone itself: Its antigen specificity is not known. No base quality values were provided; no much bigger clone lies one nucleotide off.

Genomic DNA was extracted from sorted cells for sequencing of the TCRbeta CDR3 region. The immunoSEQ Assay was used for sequencing of TCRbeta CDR3 regions. TCRdb took this table from immuneACCESS and kept in-frame rearrangements with V and J called. Such tables lack part of the clones; where checked against another copy, unresolved V genes explain under half of the gap, and the rest is unexplained. This sample is represented by around 67,000 clones; roughly 83% of them were singletons. The ten most abundant clones make up roughly 7.9% of the sample. The trial excluded patients who had a history of autoimmune disease or were on systemic immunosuppression. Peripheral blood for TCR sequencing was drawn from every dose cohort at baseline, at cycle 4 day 1 and at cycle 7 day 1. The samples were taken from a phase I, first-in-human, multicenter, open-label dose-escalation trial of ivuxolimab. Adults with locally advanced or metastatic melanoma, renal cell, hepatocellular, or head and neck squamous cell carcinoma were enrolled in the trial. Before TCR sequencing, CD4+ T cells and CD8+ T cells were sorted from peripheral blood as separate populations.

The clonotype was recovered from an adult with an advanced solid tumor such as melanoma, head and neck, liver or kidney cancer. The sequencing here drew on CD4+ or CD8+ T cells sorted from blood, taken in a trial of the OX40 agonist ivuxolimab. The rearranged chain carries TRBV19 and TRBJ2-2, and TRBD2 may be the D gene, going by 5 matching bases. The nucleotides read TGTGCCAGTAGTATCCGGGATCGGACCGGGGAGCTGTTTTTT. Translated, it gives CASSIRDRTGELFF.